The present entry profiles one TCR beta chain with its context. Generated by immunoSEQ multiplex PCR, the TCRdb table keeps only in-frame clones and is missing some. The repertoire holds roughly 250,000 clones, roughly 88% seen once, with around 2% in the top ten. Germline-derived CDR1 and CDR2 are SGHVS and FNYEAQ. The V gene end was trimmed by 5 bases and the J gene end by 8 bases; junction bases not matched to a gene: 11. The CDR3 spans 15 residues. This sample stems from a study of blood T cell repertoires in COVID-19. This chain connects TRBV7-6 to TRBJ2-1; 8 bases line up with TRBD1. This clonotype originated in a woman aged 40 to 55 who had recovered from COVID-19. The sequenced sample was peripheral blood. CDR3 DNA: TGTGCCAGCAGCCGATGGCGACAGGGGACGGATGAGCAGTTCTTC. This gives the protein CASSRWRQGTDEQFF.